This note documents a single TCR beta chain sequence. The antigen it recognizes is unknown. Per-base qualities were not stored, and no clone one base away is much larger. All of the isolated RNA was reverse transcribed with the High Capacity cDNA Reverse Transcription Kit, so expressed TCRB transcripts were sequenced. Deep immunoSEQ sequencing was applied to naive, central memory and regulatory T cell samples, giving an average of approximately 4 million total reads per sample. After sorted cells were lysed in RLT buffer, RNA was extracted with DNase-treated RNeasy Micro or Mini kits, with the choice depending on cell number. Each cell subset was processed separately to prevent cross-contamination, with patient and healthy donor samples processed together. The immunoSEQ multiplex PCR was used to amplify TCRB sequences from cDNA, yielding 87-bp fragments that span the CDR3 region. The amplicons were sequenced using the Illumina HiSeq platform. On the authors' methods: PCR bias was corrected computationally using synthetic template baselines, and reads within Hamming distance 2 were collapsed, with unmergeable singletons discarded. Reads were aligned against IMGT to assign V, D and J genes, CDR3 length and insertions or deletions at six rearrangement sites. Within each subset, clonotype counts were normalized to sorted cell number, and only after that were true diversity and Gini coefficients computed with the tcR R package. The overlap coefficient, calculated on TCRB nucleotide sequences, was used to quantify repertoire sharing. What TCRdb holds here is the immuneACCESS table cut down to in-frame rearrangements. Part of the clones is not present; checked against another copy, under half of the missing clones reflect an unresolved V gene, and the others are unexplained. Clone size and V and J calls were adopted from that table, with D and trimming inferred from the DNA. The sample profile shows 20,000 to 30,000 clones; about two thirds of them were found once. The leading ten clones occupy roughly 4.5% of the sample.

This sample was included in a study of beta chain features in type 1 diabetes listed by TCRdb under 2018. Background for the entire study: No differences in mean age, gender distribution, total cell number or subset yield were found between patients and healthy donors. The study compared the TCRB repertoires of sorted circulating CD4+ T cell subsets in recently diagnosed type 1 diabetes patients with those in matched healthy donors. Naive and central memory subsets were obtained from all 30 or so donors, but regulatory and stem cell-like memory subsets were isolated from only 8 patients and roughly 8 healthy donors. Across all samples, approximately 100 million sorted cells were examined, and cell number per subset correlated strongly with RNA yield. Findings and caveats that apply to the study as a whole: HLA sub-analyses involved small numbers of individuals, so any influence of HLA type on TCRB rearrangement remained unresolved. At VDJ recombination sites, patients with type 1 diabetes made fewer insertions and deleted more nucleotides, a pattern implying thymic rearrangement abnormalities. PCR might favor shorter templates, but patient and control samples were amplified and corrected together, so any skew would affect both groups equally. Because cDNA was sequenced instead of genomic DNA, highly expressing activated cells could be over-represented, though the groups showed no difference in activation or CD3 levels. In all four CD4+ subsets, TCRB CDR3 length was moderately but significantly shorter in type 1 diabetes patients. Naive, central memory and regulatory TCRB repertoires appeared to be more alike among patients than among healthy donors.

A single peripheral blood draw of around 120 mL on average was collected from each donor into heparinised tubes. A BD FACSAria II and a panel including CD45RO, CCR7, CD25, CD127, CD95 and CD27 were used to sort naive, central memory, regulatory and stem cell-like memory CD4+ T cells. All sorted populations exceeded 95% purity. Right away, PBMCs were isolated by Lymphoprep density gradient centrifugation and were stained directly, with no culture step. To minimize batch effects, samples were stained and sorted in pairs, one healthy donor with one patient per experiment. V loses 7 bases at its end and J loses 3 bases; junction bases beyond the gene matches: 11. Looking up the germline V gene yields CDR1 WSHSY and CDR2 SAAADI. Including the terminal cysteine and phenylalanine, the CDR3 comprises 15 residues. Only the CDR3 DNA is retained, 45 bases long and in frame from the first base.

The chain is made from TRBV10-2 and TRBJ2-7, with 8 bases aligning to TRBD1. The receptor was isolated from a man younger than 30 with type 1 diabetes. The material sequenced was Tregs from blood. Per the publication, the cell subset or site label means: regulatory CD4+ T cells. The nucleotide sequence reads TGCGCCAGCATGGGTTCCGGACAGGGTCTCTACGAGCAGTACTTC. It is translated as CASMGSGQGLYEQYF.